This TCR beta chain originates from a study of CD8 T cells in ankylosing spondylitis. Quantitative barcoded 5'-RACE was used to prepare TCR beta libraries. In TCRdb, the 5' RACE reads were re-called with MiXCR into one record per CDR3 protein. The top ten hold over 0.55% of the sample, which has 250,000 or so distinct CDR3 sequences, more than 20% seen once. Trimming removed 1 base from V and 2 bases from J; junction bases left unmatched: 12. The CDR3 sequence is 19 residues long. Germline loops: CDR1 DFQATT, CDR2 SNEGSKA (reference sequence). This clonotype appeared many times. The V and J genes are TRBV20-1 and TRBJ2-6, with 9 nucleotides matching TRBD1. Material: blood, either unsorted or a sorted T cell fraction (not recorded which). This clonotype originated in a male donor with ankylosing spondylitis or in good health (not recorded which). This chain's CDR3 is CSARATRGDRVPGANVLTF. CDR3 nucleotides: TGCAGTGCTAGAGCTACCCGGGGGGACAGGGTCCCTGGGGCCAACGTCCTGACTTTC.